The rows below give T cell receptor beta chains drawn from one sample of a study of T-cell reconstitution after alpha-beta-depleted transplantation in children. In TCRdb, the PCR reads were re-called with MiXCR into one record per CDR3 protein. The sample comprises about 1,000,000 distinct CDR3 sequences, roughly 31% of which are singletons, and 25% to 35% rests with the top ten. The sequenced sample was PBMCs, mostly from graft donor cells, obtained 360 days after TCRalphabeta/CD19-depleted stem cell transplant. The receptors derive from a boy in the first two years of life who had a stem cell transplant for SCID, so the T cells may come from the graft donor. Each CDR3 is given with its conserved first and last residue. The D gene is left open where the match is weak. Where a row states a size, it is once, few, many or the class of an expanded clone; other rows omit it.

size	J	D	V	CDR3	DNA
once	TRBJ2-7	TRBD1	TRBV7-6	CASSLLAGGTGSYEQYF	TGTGCCAGCAGCTTACTAGCAGGCGGGACAGGTTCCTACGAGCAGTACTTC
.	TRBJ1-2	.	TRBV7-9	CASSIGPNYGYTF	TGTGCCAGCAGCATCGGACCGAACTATGGCTACACCTTC
.	TRBJ2-7	TRBD1	TRBV12-3/TRBV12-4	CASRGAGGGEQYF	TGTGCCAGCAGGGGTGCAGGGGGCGGCGAGCAGTACTTC
.	TRBJ2-7	.	TRBV3-1	CASGRRMLGVSYEQYF	TGTGCCAGCGGCCGACGCATGCTAGGGGTCTCCTACGAGCAGTACTTC
.	TRBJ2-1	TRBD2	TRBV7-2	CASSLGRAGGDNEQFF	TGTGCCAGCAGCTTAGGTCGAGCGGGGGGGGACAATGAGCAGTTCTTC
.	TRBJ1-1	.	TRBV30	CAWSALRGRAFF	TGTGCCTGGAGTGCCCTACGAGGACGAGCTTTCTTT
.	TRBJ2-6	.	TRBV21-1	CASSRISGANVLTF	TGTGCCAGCAGCAGGATCTCTGGGGCCAACGTCCTGACTTTC
.	TRBJ1-5	.	TRBV20-1	CSARPGWSQPQHF	TGCAGTGCTAGGCCAGGGTGGAGTCAGCCCCAGCATTTT
few	TRBJ2-7	TRBD2	TRBV3-1	CASSPGGRMGEQYF	TGTGCCAGCAGCCCGGGGGGGCGGATGGGCGAGCAGTACTTC
.	TRBJ2-3	.	TRBV29-1	CSALYRFTDTQYF	TGCAGCGCTCTCTACCGGTTCACAGATACGCAGTATTTT
.	TRBJ2-7	TRBD1	TRBV28	CASSGGQSPEQYF	TGTGCCAGCAGTGGGGGACAGTCCCCCGAGCAGTACTTC
few	TRBJ1-1	TRBD1	TRBV12-3/TRBV12-4	CASRRDRGGTEAFF	TGTGCCAGCAGACGGGACAGGGGAGGAACTGAAGCTTTCTTT
few	TRBJ2-4	.	TRBV12-3/TRBV12-4	CASSSAGQLAKNIQYF	TGTGCCAGCAGTTCCGCCGGACAACTAGCCAAAAACATTCAGTACTTC
.	TRBJ2-1	.	TRBV6-2/TRBV6-3	CASSPLVIPYNEQFF	TGTGCCAGCAGTCCTCTAGTAATCCCCTACAATGAGCAGTTCTTC
few	TRBJ2-7	.	TRBV19	CASRPAMRATYEQYF	TGTGCCAGTAGACCGGCAATGCGGGCCACCTACGAGCAGTACTTC
once	TRBJ2-7	.	TRBV11-1	CASSLDRPAHSYEQYF	TGTGCCAGCAGCTTAGATAGGCCAGCGCACTCCTACGAGCAGTACTTC
.	TRBJ2-5	TRBD2	TRBV12-3/TRBV12-4	CASSLRLAGPKETQYF	TGTGCCAGCAGTCTCCGACTAGCGGGGCCTAAAGAGACCCAGTACTTC
many	TRBJ2-3	TRBD2	TRBV20-1	CSAAGLAGRMDTQYF	TGCAGTGCTGCCGGACTAGCGGGGCGAATGGATACGCAGTATTTT
many	TRBJ1-2	.	TRBV28	CASSFLGNMLYGYTF	TGTGCCAGCAGTTTTTTAGGGAACATGTTGTATGGCTACACCTTC
few	TRBJ2-6	.	TRBV5-1	CASSSPNSGANVLTF	TGCGCCAGCAGCTCGCCAAACTCTGGGGCCAACGTCCTGACTTTC
few	TRBJ2-3	TRBD1	TRBV7-2	CASSLAGGQGQDTQYF	TGTGCCAGCAGCTTAGCGGGGGGACAGGGGCAGGATACGCAGTATTTT
few	TRBJ2-7	.	TRBV12-3/TRBV12-4	CASSPGTLNYEQYF	TGTGCCAGCAGTCCTGGGACACTTAACTACGAGCAGTACTTC
few	TRBJ2-5	TRBD2	TRBV11-1	CASASGLAGRETQYF	TGTGCCAGCGCTTCCGGACTAGCGGGGAGAGAGACCCAGTACTTC